The rows below give T cell receptor beta chains drawn from one sample of a study of T-cell reconstitution after alpha-beta-depleted transplantation in children. TCRdb ran MiXCR on the PCR reads and lists one entry per CDR3 protein. This sample carries 450,000 to 600,000 distinct CDR3 sequences, about 11% of them seen once, and the ten largest clones take 2% to 2.5%. The starting material was PBMCs, obtained before TCRalphabeta/CD19-depleted stem cell transplant. The receptors originated from a child aged 2-15 years with inherited bone marrow failure, due to receive a stem cell transplant. CDR3s leave out the opening cysteine and the closing phenylalanine or tryptophan.

V gene,J gene,CDR3 protein
TRBV20-1,TRBJ2-1,SARGGSNEQF
TRBV20-1,TRBJ1-5,SARGGTGPQPQH
TRBV10-3,TRBJ2-4,AISEVRAKNIQY
TRBV7-9,TRBJ2-1,ASSGVGEAEQF
TRBV5-1,TRBJ1-1,ASSLGSRMNTEAF
TRBV6-1,TRBJ2-3,ASTAGRSTDTQY
TRBV11-1,TRBJ2-3,ASSYEKREPTDTQY
TRBV27,TRBJ2-4,ASGTFVAKNIQY
TRBV30,TRBJ2-5,AWSPDGPETQY
TRBV20-1,TRBJ1-2,SAPRPGGDYGYT
TRBV10-3,TRBJ2-2,ATRDGTANTGELF
TRBV7-2,TRBJ1-2,ASSLASGVHGYT
TRBV5-1,TRBJ2-1,ASTPGQRANEQF
TRBV29-1,TRBJ2-1,SVDFAGEGNEQF
TRBV27,TRBJ1-1,ASSLSAGEGMNTEAF
TRBV18,TRBJ1-6,ASSPQSRGSPLH
TRBV5-6,TRBJ1-5,ASSPRSPAGAQH
TRBV7-9,TRBJ2-5,ASSLDLDRQETQY